The TCR beta chain described here comes from a study of blood T cell repertoires in COVID-19. The method was immunoSEQ multiplex PCR; TCRdb's version includes in-frame clones alone and lacks a portion of them. This sample has under 200,000 clones; roughly 86% occur once, and the top ten carry roughly 3%. V was pared by 2 bases and J by 5 bases, with 10 bases between. The CDR3 loop spans 15 amino acids. Germline loops: CDR1 KGHSH, CDR2 LQKENI. This clone was counted a few times. Sample: peripheral blood. The clonotype was recovered from a man in his 70s with acute or convalescent COVID-19. This chain links TRBV18 with TRBJ1-6; D is unresolved. CDR3 DNA sequence: TGTGCCAGCTCACCAATAGGCGGAGATAATTCACCCCTCCACTTT. Protein product: CASSPIGGDNSPLHF.